The present TCR beta chain was sequenced within a study of T cells after yellow fever vaccination. The study, taken as a whole, reports: Re-detected after boosting: most primary clones, more than 95% of CD4 and less than 90% of CD8.

With respect to this clonotype: Its antigen remains unknown.

The TCR cDNA carried a universal primer site and UMIs from 5'RACE template switching. TCRdb used MiXCR to reprocess the 5' RACE reads, holding one entry per CDR3 protein. The sample lists 450,000 to 600,000 distinct CDR3 sequences, less than 20% occurring once. V lost 5 bases, J lost 5 bases, and 13 bases stayed unmatched. This CDR3 has 16 residues. The V gene's germline CDR1 is SEHNR and CDR2 FQNEAQ (reference sequence). The chain carries TRBV7-9 and TRBJ2-7; 9 bases are shared with TRBD1. The TCR sequence derives from a man between 18 and 35 years old who received the YFV17D yellow fever vaccine. The sample here was PBMCs, taken about 5 days after the first yellow fever vaccination. DNA for the CDR3: TGTGCCAGCAGCAACGTGGGACAGGGAAAACGAGACGAGCAGTACTTC. It specifies CASSNVGQGKRDEQYF.